This T cell receptor beta chain emerged from a study of T cell responses to AZD1222 COVID-19 vaccine (dated by TCRdb to the early 2020s). Some background on the complete study: A total of over 230 trial participants underwent TCR sequencing, of whom some 210 received two doses of AZD1222 and around 25 received two doses of the MenACWY control vaccine. Enrollment into the trials was organized by age into subgroups of 18-55, 56-69 and 70-plus years, and those subgroups contained around 150, 28 and 57 TCR-sequenced participants, respectively. Paper-wide results and their limitations: After two AZD1222 doses, spike-specific TCR breadth and depth were significantly higher than at day 0 and than in MenACWY recipients. Participants were mostly white British and included more females than males, and it was suggested by the authors that clonal diversity may have been underestimated. Nearly half of unique spike-specific TCRs reportedly recognized epitopes outside regions mutated in the B.1.351 and B.1.1.7 variants. The whole spike protein was spanned by vaccine-associated CD4 TCRs, and dominant responses were seen in regions 160-218 and 743-854. Conclusions about previously exposed vaccinees are limited, since just 5 or 6 AZD1222 recipients were seropositive for SARS-CoV-2 at baseline. In the small 56-69-year group, the increase in depth fell short of significance, most likely because of low power. No day 14 peak-response samples were available, so repertoires were characterized only after the peak T cell response.

CDR1 is given as SNHLY and CDR2 as FYNNEI, both from the germline V gene. The CDR3 sequence holds 15 residues, the cysteine and phenylalanine included. The kept DNA is CDR3 alone, 45 bases in frame from the first base. V lost 4 bases and J lost 0 bases, and the count of bases not matched to a germline gene is 1. This clone was seen a few times. No cognate antigen has been identified for it. No base quality values were provided; no much bigger clone lies one nucleotide off. The CDR3 regions of human TCRbeta chains were subjected to immunosequencing. The study's own analysis went as follows. TCRs in the repertoires were compared against a reference library of SARS-CoV-2-specific TCRs that had been generated with the MIRA antigen-specificity platform. Breadth meant the fraction of unique TCRs that were SARS-CoV-2-associated, whereas depth meant the fraction of total T cells that were SARS-CoV-2-associated. Using the MIRA data, every spike-specific TCR was mapped to the spike region that the TCR reacted to and assigned to either a CD4 or a CD8 class. Log10-transformed breadth and depth values were compared by one-way ANOVA with Sidak's multiple comparisons tests. As stored in TCRdb, this immuneACCESS dataset retains in-frame rearrangements with V and J assigned. A fraction of the clones does not appear; measured against another copy, unresolved V genes explain less than half of the discrepancy, and the remainder lacks a known reason. That table gives V, J and clone size, and the DNA gave D and trimming. This sample gives about 120,000 clones in total; more than 80% of them show up just once. 4% to 5% of the sample goes to the ten largest clones.

Sample time point, as interpreted from the label and publication: about 28 days (+/-7) after the second vaccine dose. The treatment or condition label corresponds to: meningococcal conjugate vaccine given as trial control. Vaccinee samples were obtained from the UK trials COV001 and COV002, which included a single-blind randomized controlled phase 2/3 trial of AZD1222 (ChAdOx1 nCoV-19) in healthy adults. For TCRbeta chain sequencing, PBMC samples from trial participants were taken at day 0 and at day 28 after the second dose. The rearrangement combines TRBV2 with TRBJ2-5; 11 central bases correspond to TRBD2. This specimen consisted of peripheral blood, obtained 28 days after the second dose of the MenACWY control vaccine. This TCR was recovered from an adult who received the MenACWY meningococcal vaccine as a control. In nucleotides, the sequence is TGTGCCAGCAGTGGGACTAGCGGGTACCAAGAGACCCAGTACTTC. The encoded protein is CASSGTSGYQETQYF.